Listed below are T cell receptor beta chains from one sample, sequenced in a study of PD-L1 blockade in urothelial cancer. The repertoire was sequenced with immunoSEQ multiplex PCR; TCRdb's copy has only in-frame clones and lacks some. The table lists approximately 65,000 clones, 85% to 90% of them singletons, with roughly 3.4% in the top ten. The material was PBMCs, obtained around atezolizumab (anti-PD-L1) treatment. These receptors were obtained from a man in his 60s with urothelial cancer. CDR3s leave out the opening cysteine and the closing phenylalanine or tryptophan.

j_gene | v_gene | len | CDR3aa
TRBJ2-5 | TRBV7-9 | 13 | ASSLGLQERETQY
TRBJ2-1 | TRBV5-1 | 15 | ASSFSRLAGGTNEQF
TRBJ2-2 | TRBV7-8 | 11 | ASSLARTGELF
TRBJ1-2 | TRBV14 | 12 | ASSQARQGGGYT
TRBJ2-2 | TRBV27 | 13 | ASSPTGANTGELF
TRBJ2-3 | TRBV6-1 | 14 | ASSDKLAGGRDTQY
TRBJ2-7 | TRBV6-1 | 12 | ASNEGARRGEQY
TRBJ1-3 | TRBV10-3 | 13 | ATMGGGLSGNTIY
TRBJ2-3 | TRBV29-1 | 10 | SARQGTDTQY
TRBJ2-7 | TRBV4-1 | 13 | ASSQQQASTYEQY
TRBJ1-2 | TRBV7-6 | 13 | ASSSSSSPGTGAT
TRBJ2-3 | TRBV5-1 | 13 | ASSSNTYSTDTQY
TRBJ2-7 | TRBV7-2 | 9 | ASSSAYEQY
TRBJ2-3 | TRBV11-2 | 10 | ASRLLLDTQY
TRBJ1-1 | TRBV6-1 | 10 | ASSEDLPEAF
TRBJ2-1 | TRBV27 | 10 | ASSIGQGEQF
TRBJ2-5 | TRBV5-5 | 13 | ASSLVGTGAETQY
TRBJ2-7 | TRBV2 | 13 | ASSEIAGGNNEQY
TRBJ1-1 | TRBV7-9 | 13 | ASMQWTGVDTEAF
TRBJ1-4 | TRBV27 | 17 | ASSYSQGQGRATNEKLF
TRBJ2-5 | TRBV4-1 | 12 | ASSHYTGEETQY
TRBJ2-7 | TRBV7-6 | 15 | ASSSFSDRVVSYEQY
TRBJ2-7 | TRBV7-2 | 11 | ASSGQGVGEQY
TRBJ2-7 | TRBV21-1 | 15 | ASSKALGTGGYDEQY
TRBJ2-4 | TRBV5-4 | 14 | ASSSGQPGGKNIQY
TRBJ1-6 | TRBV11-2 | 10 | ASTPGGSPLH
TRBJ1-1 | TRBV6-5 | 13 | ASSPSRGVNTEAF
TRBJ2-7 | TRBV6-5 | 13 | ACSSLTSGSSEQY
TRBJ2-3 | TRBV30 | 12 | AWSQGQGADTQY
TRBJ1-2 | TRBV10-3 | 17 | AISESNRARGSFFYGYT
TRBJ2-2 | TRBV11-1 | 10 | ASSQDREELF
TRBJ2-5 | TRBV5-1 | 14 | ASSSEGGLDGETQY
TRBJ1-2 | TRBV27 | 14 | ASSSATGGTNYGYT
TRBJ1-1 | TRBV14 | 12 | ASSPFDRVAEAF
TRBJ2-3 | TRBV6-1 | 13 | ASRERGGLTDTQY
TRBJ2-7 | TRBV5-1 | 14 | ASKPGHQPHSYEQY
TRBJ2-1 | TRBV6-5 | 12 | ASSFGQGVNEQF
TRBJ2-7 | TRBV11-2 | 12 | ASSPRTASYEQY
TRBJ2-5 | TRBV21-1 | 14 | ASSKAPDRDQETQY
TRBJ2-3 | TRBV5-1 | 13 | ASSLAGRFTDTQY
TRBJ1-2 | TRBV7-8 | 14 | ASSEDTGVRNYGYT
TRBJ2-7 | TRBV7-9 | 13 | ASSPQTSGGYEQY
TRBJ2-1 | TRBV11-2 | 15 | ASSVLQGARSYNEQF
TRBJ2-3 | TRBV12-1 | 14 | ASSPLGRYSTDTQY
TRBJ2-7 | TRBV5-4 | 12 | ASSILGPTYEQY
TRBJ2-3 | TRBV7-8 | 18 | ASSLAPPGLAGGREDTQY
TRBJ1-3 | TRBV10-3 | 11 | AISAYSGNTIY
TRBJ2-6 | TRBV18 | 14 | ASSPPGGAGANVLT
TRBJ2-1 | TRBV18 | 15 | ASSPFLAGGPNYEQF
TRBJ1-1 | TRBV19 | 11 | ASSPVDRTEAF
TRBJ1-4 | TRBV18 | 14 | ASSSQGFATNEKLF